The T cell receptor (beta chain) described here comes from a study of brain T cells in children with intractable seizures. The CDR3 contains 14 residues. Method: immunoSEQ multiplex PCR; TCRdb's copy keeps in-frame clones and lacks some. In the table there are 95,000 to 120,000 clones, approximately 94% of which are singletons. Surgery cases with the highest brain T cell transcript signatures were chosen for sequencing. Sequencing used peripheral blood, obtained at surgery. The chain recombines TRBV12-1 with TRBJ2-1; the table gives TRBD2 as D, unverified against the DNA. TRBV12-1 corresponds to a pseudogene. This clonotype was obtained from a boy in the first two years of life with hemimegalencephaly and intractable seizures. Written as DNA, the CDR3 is TGTGCCAGCAGGGGGCGGGAGGATCTCAATGAGCAGTTCTTC. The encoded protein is CASRGREDLNEQFF.